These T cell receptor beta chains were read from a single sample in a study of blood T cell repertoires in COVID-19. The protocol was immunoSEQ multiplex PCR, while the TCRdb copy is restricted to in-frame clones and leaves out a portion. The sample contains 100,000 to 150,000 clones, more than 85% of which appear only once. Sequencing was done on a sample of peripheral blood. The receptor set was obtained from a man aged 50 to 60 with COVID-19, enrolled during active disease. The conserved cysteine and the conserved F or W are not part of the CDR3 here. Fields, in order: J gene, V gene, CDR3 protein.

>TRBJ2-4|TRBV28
ASSSAGGPHIQY
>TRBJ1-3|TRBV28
ASSIPGNTIY
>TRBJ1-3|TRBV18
ASSPDRGSGNTIY
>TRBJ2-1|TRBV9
ASSVEPAGGRYEQF
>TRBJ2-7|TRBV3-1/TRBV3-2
ASSPTGTSFFSEQY
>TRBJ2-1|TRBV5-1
ASKGRDYGNYNEQF
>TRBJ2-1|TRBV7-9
ASREGGRVYNEQF
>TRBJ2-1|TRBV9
ASSGTTGGGYNEQF
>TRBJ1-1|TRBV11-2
ASSGGTGGTEAF
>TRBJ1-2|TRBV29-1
SVAGDSNYGYT
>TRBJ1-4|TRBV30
AWSALRSGQGLEKLF
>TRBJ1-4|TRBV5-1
ASSEEGGYEKLF
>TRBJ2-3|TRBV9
ASSVGQGTTDTQY
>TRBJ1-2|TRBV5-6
ASSEDRGDYGYT
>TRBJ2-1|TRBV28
ASRTLGQGYF
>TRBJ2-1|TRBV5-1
ASSFGLAGAYNEQF
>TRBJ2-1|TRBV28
ASSSGRANEQF
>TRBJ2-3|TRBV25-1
ASPAPVDTQY
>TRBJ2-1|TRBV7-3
ASSLSSGGFYNEQF
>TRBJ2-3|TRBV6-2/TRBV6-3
ASSYKLAGVVPVDTQY
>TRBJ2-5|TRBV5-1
ASSLGFGDIVETQY
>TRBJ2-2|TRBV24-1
ATDTGTGGTGELF
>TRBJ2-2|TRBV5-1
ASSLAGQGHGELF
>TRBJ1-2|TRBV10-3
AIRKTGGDYGYT
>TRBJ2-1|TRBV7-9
ASSLGAGGNEQF
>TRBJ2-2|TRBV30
AWRAAGGPAGELF
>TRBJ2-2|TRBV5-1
ASSSGQDTGELF
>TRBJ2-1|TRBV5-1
ASSSGLAGGPNEQF
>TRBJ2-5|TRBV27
ASSFTMTSMGTQY
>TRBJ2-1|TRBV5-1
ASSVRPGLAGDEQF
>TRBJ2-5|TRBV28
ASSLGQTQETQY